This T cell receptor beta chain was identified during a study of graft-versus-host responses after intestinal transplantation. The method was immunoSEQ multiplex PCR; TCRdb's version includes in-frame clones alone and lacks a portion of them. The sample has some 81,000 clones, about 89% seen once. General study findings and limits: There was an association between peak levels of circulating GvH clones and early post-transplant HvG declines.

As regards this clone: As yet, its antigen is unknown.

CDR3 length: 13 residues. Germline CDR1 WSHSY, CDR2 SAAADI. V lost 3 bases and J 2 bases, leaving 5 bases between the germline ends. This receptor was obtained from a human donor who received an intestinal transplant. Sequences were derived from unstimulated CD4+ T cells sorted from spleen or lymph node cells, sampled before intestinal transplant. J is TRBJ1-5 and V is TRBV10-2; D might be TRBD1 (5 bases). The CDR3 protein is CASSDRGNQPQHF. CDR3 nucleotide sequence: TGCGCCAGCAGTGACAGGGGCAATCAGCCCCAGCATTTT.